This T cell receptor (beta chain) derives from a study of blood T cell repertoires in COVID-19 (dated by TCRdb to the early 2020s). Notes on the research overall: Samples covering the acute and convalescent phases of COVID-19 were provided by collaborators in the United States, Italy and Spain. Samples came from the ongoing ImmuneRACE study (first 160 participants) plus 1,254 subjects from 6 global collaborators. The material from the prospective study consisted of cDNA or gDNA derived from T cells, B-cell-depleted T cells, or PBMCs. The repertoires were released in a freely available public database meant as a resource for research on the immune response to SARS-CoV-2. Deeply sampled blood TCRbeta repertoires from subjects exposed to, actively infected with, or recovered from COVID-19 were included in the dataset. HLA class I and class II types, where available, came from metadata supplied by the sample provider rather than from assay-based typing. Sample metadata almost always included a de-identified subject ID, COVID-19 status, age in years and sex. Summary of the overall study and its limitations: How much clinical and demographic metadata was included differed by source and by participant, and the metadata was provided uncurated.

This clone was detected only once. What antigen it recognizes has not been identified. No quality values exist for individual bases; no much larger clone is one base distant. CDR1 and CDR2 (SGHTA, FQGNSA) derive from the germline V gene. Trimming at the junction amounts to 1 base on V and 8 bases on J, and the germline ends lie 8 bases apart. The CDR3 starts with the cysteine, ends with the phenylalanine, and has 12 residues. Only the CDR3 DNA is retained, 36 bases long and in frame from the first base. The immunoSEQ Assay, a bias-controlled multiplex PCR, was used to amplify TCRbeta CDR3 regions from genomic DNA. The paper's processing steps were these. The number of nucleated cells in each sample was estimated by amplification of reference gene primers within the assay. To quantify the absolute abundance of each unique TCRbeta CDR3 rearrangement, sequence reads were collapsed and filtered. For each sample, productive Simpson clonality was calculated as the square root of Simpson's diversity index across productive rearrangements. Entries here come from immuneACCESS through TCRdb and include only in-frame sequences with V and J called. Some clones fail to appear in such tables; in the studies checked, an unresolved V gene covers under half of the shortfall, and the cause of the remainder is unknown. V and J calls plus clone size are reproduced from that table; the DNA served to infer D and trimming. This sample comprises 180,000 or so clones, 80% to 90% of them detected only once. 1.5% to 2% of the sample belongs to the ten largest clones.

Whole blood was collected in K2EDTA tubes by collaborating institutions according to the institutions' own protocols. For TCRbeta analysis, collaborators shipped samples in one of three forms: frozen whole blood, isolated PBMCs, or DNA extracted from either of those sample types. The receptor comes from a woman in her forties or fifties with acute or convalescent COVID-19. The sequence is built from TRBV7-2 and TRBJ1-2; the D segment cannot be called with confidence. Material: peripheral blood. The nucleotides read TGTGCCAGCAGCTTAGGGTCGCGGGGCTACACCTTC. Its protein product is CASSLGSRGYTF.